The subject of this entry is one T cell receptor beta chain. This clone was found once. This clone's antigen is unknown. One base away there is no much larger clone; base qualities are not given. Library preparation employed the immunoSEQ multiplex PCR assay. The source is immuneACCESS, and TCRdb retained only in-frame sequences with V and J called. Part of the clones is not carried over; for the studies checked, unresolved V genes explain less than half of this, and the remainder is unexplained. In this sample the table shows approximately 110,000 clones, 90% of which occur a single time. The ten largest make up 4.4% of the sample. Reading the germline V gene gives CDR1 KGHDR and CDR2 SFDVKD. The CDR3 goes from the cysteine to the phenylalanine over 15 residues. Of all the DNA, just the CDR3 is kept, 45 bases in frame from base 1. After removal of 4 bases from V and 8 bases from J, the junction retains 5 bases not matched to a gene.

The record originates from a study of control samples from healthy donors and cancer patients (dated by TCRdb to the early 2020s). Sequencing input: blood. The sequence links TRBV24-1 to TRBJ2-1, with 12 central nucleotides matching TRBD2. This TCR derives from a human donor in good health. The donor label of this sample is uncertain. CDR3 loop: CATSDPTSGGYEQFF. The sequence in DNA is TGTGCCACCAGTGACCCGACTAGCGGGGGTTATGAGCAGTTCTTC.